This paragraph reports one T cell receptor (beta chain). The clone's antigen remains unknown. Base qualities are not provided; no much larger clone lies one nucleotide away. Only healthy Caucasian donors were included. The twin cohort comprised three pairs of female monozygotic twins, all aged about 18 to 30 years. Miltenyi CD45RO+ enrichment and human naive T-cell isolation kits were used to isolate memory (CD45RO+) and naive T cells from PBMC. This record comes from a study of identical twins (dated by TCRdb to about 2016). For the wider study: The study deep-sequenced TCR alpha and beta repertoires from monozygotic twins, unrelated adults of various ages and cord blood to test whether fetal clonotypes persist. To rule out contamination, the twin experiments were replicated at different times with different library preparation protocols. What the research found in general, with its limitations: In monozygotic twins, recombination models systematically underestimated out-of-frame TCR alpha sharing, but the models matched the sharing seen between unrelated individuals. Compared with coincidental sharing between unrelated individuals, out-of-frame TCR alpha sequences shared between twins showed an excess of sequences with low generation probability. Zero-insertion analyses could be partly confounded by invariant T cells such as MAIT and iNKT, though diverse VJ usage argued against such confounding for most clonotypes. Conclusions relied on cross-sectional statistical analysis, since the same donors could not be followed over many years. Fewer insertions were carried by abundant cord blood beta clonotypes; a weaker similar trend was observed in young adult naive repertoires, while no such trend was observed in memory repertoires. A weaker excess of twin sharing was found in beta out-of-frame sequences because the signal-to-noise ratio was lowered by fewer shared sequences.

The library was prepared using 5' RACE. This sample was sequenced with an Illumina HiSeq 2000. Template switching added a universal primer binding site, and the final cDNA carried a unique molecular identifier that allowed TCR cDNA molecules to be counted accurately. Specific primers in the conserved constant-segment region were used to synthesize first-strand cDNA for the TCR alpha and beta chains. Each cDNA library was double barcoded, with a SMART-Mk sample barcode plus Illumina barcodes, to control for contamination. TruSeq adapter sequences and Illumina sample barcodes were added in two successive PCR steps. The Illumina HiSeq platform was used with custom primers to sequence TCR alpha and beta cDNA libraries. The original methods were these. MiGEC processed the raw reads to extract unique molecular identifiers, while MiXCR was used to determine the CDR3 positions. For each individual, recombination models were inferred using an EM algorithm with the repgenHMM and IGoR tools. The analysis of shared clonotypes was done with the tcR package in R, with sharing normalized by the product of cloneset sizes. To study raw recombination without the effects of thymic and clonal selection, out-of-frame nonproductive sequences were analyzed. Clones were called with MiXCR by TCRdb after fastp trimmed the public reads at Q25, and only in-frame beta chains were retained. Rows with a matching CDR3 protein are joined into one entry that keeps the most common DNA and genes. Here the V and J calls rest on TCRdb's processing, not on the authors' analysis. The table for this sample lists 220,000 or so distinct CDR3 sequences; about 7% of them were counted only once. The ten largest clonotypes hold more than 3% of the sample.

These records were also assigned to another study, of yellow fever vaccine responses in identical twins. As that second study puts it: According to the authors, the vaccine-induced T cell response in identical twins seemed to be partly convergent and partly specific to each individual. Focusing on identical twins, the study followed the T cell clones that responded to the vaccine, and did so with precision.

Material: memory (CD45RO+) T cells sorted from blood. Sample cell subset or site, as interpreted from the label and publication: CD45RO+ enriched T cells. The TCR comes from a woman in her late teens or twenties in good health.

The CDR3 protein is CASSTYRGHNSPLHF. At the DNA level, the sequence is TGTGCCAGCAGCACGTACAGGGGGCATAATTCACCCCTCCACTTT. This chain joins TRBV11-3 to TRBJ1-6; 9 bases in between match TRBD1. The germline V gene gives CDR1 as SGHNT and CDR2 as YENEEA. Taken from cysteine to phenylalanine, the CDR3 has 15 residues. Kept here is only the CDR3 DNA, which spans 45 bases and is read in frame from base 1. At the junction V is shortened by 5 bases and J by 5 bases; bases outside the gene matches: 4.